The 30 T cell receptor beta chains below all came from one sample that was sequenced in a study of shared clonotypes between healthy human individuals. The naive CD8 subset, CD45RO-negative cells positively selected for CCR7, excluded terminally differentiated effector memory CD45RA+ cells. Using immunoSEQ multiplex PCR, the repertoire was profiled, and TCRdb retains in-frame clones only, with some absent. Among about 2.1 million clones listed, 93% were seen once. The sequenced material came from naive CD8+ T cells from PBMCs. These receptors all stem from a man aged 18 to 29 in good health. Some clones in this sample may be carry-over from other donors' samples.

The genes are TRBV29-1 and TRBJ2-5, with TRBD2 matching 10 bases. After removal of 7 bases from V and 5 bases from J, the junction contained 10 bases not matched to a gene. The CDR3 consists of 14 residues. Germline lookup yields CDR1 SQVTM and CDR2 ANQGSEA. The CDR3 reads CSAPLAGVSETQYF. In DNA form, the CDR3 reads TGCAGCGCACCGCTAGCGGGAGTCTCCGAGACCCAGTACTTC. The whole variable domain, filled in from reference TRBV29-1 and TRBJ2-5, reads SAVISQKPSRDICQRGTSLTIQCQVDSQVTMMFWYRQQPGQSLTLIATANQGSEATYESGFVIDKFPISRPNLTFSTLTVSNMSPEDSSIYLCSAPLAGVSETQYFGPGTRLLVL.

The sample holds one count of this clone. The V call is TRBV7-9, the J call TRBJ2-1, with 14 positions matching TRBD2. The CDR3 covers 16 residues. The J segment lost 5 bases and the V segment lost 5 bases, leaving 5 bases of the junction unmatched. Germline V gene lookup returns CDR1 SEHNR and CDR2 FQNEAQ (reference sequence). The CDR3 sequence is CASSTGLAGVHNEQFF. The CDR3 region has the DNA TGTGCCAGCAGCACGGGACTAGCGGGAGTTCACAATGAGCAGTTCTTC.

This chain links TRBV27 with TRBJ2-2, with D unclear. V dropped 8 bases and J dropped 13 bases, with 11 bases sitting between them. The CDR3 spans 10 residues. The germline gives CDR1 MNHEY, CDR2 SMNVEV (reference sequence). CDR3 loop: CASYIAGLFF. CDR3 in DNA: TGTGCCAGCTACATCGCCGGGCTGTTTTTT.

The chain employs TRBV4-2 and TRBJ1-4, with D hard to call. The CDR3 runs to 16 residues. In germline, CDR1 is LGHNA, CDR2 YNFKEQ. Trimming shortened V by 0 bases and J by 8 bases, and 16 bases separated the two germline ends. CDR3 region: CASSQDDLLPREKLFF. In DNA, the CDR3 is TGTGCCAGCAGCCAAGATGACCTTCTCCCAAGGGAAAAACTGTTTTTT.

V gene TRBV10-3 combines with J gene TRBJ2-3; 8 bases align to TRBD1. With 10 bases clipped from V and 5 bases from J, the junction kept 8 bases outside the gene matches. Germline V gives CDR1 ENHRY, CDR2 SYGVKD. This CDR3 has 13 residues. The CDR3 DNA reads TGTGCCACCCTGACAGGGGCTAGAGATACGCAGTATTTT. Translated: CATLTGARDTQYF.

The chain employs TRBV9 and TRBJ2-3, with D tentatively TRBD2 (5 bases). The ends were cut back, 0 bases at V and 5 bases at J, with 7 bases in the middle. The germline V gene has CDR1 SGDLS and CDR2 YYNGEE. The CDR3 has 13 amino acids. The CDR3 spells CASSVVAKDTQYF. CDR3 DNA: TGTGCCAGCAGCGTAGTAGCGAAAGATACGCAGTATTTT.

The gene calls are TRBV15 and TRBJ2-1; D possibly corresponds to TRBD2 (5 bases). This CDR3 comprises 15 residues. Germline V gives CDR1 LNHNV, CDR2 YYDKDF (reference sequence). V was pared by 1 base and J by 4 bases, with 11 bases between. The CDR3 DNA reads TGTGCCACCAGCAGAGGGGGAGCGCGGTACAATGAGCAGTTCTTC. Its protein product is CATSRGGARYNEQFF.

V gene TRBV19 combines with J gene TRBJ2-1, with 8 bases identical to TRBD2. Germline lookup yields CDR1 LNHDA and CDR2 SQIVND (reference sequence). The CDR3 runs 15 residues. Trimming took 7 bases from V and 7 from J; bases not matched to a gene: 12. The CDR3 here is CASTVIPGLVNEQFF. The DNA of the CDR3 is TGTGCCAGTACCGTTATCCCGGGACTAGTGAATGAGCAGTTCTTC.

This sequence joins TRBV7-9 and TRBJ1-1; D unresolved. Trimming took 5 bases from V and 6 from J, leaving 10 bases between them. The CDR3 covers 12 residues. Germline V gene sequence: CDR1 SEHNR, CDR2 FQNEAQ (reference sequence). CDR3 nucleotides: TGTGCCAGCAGCGTCCCGACCCCTGAAGCTTTCTTT. Amino acid sequence: CASSVPTPEAFF.

This CDR3 is CGWGRNYNEQFF. CDR3 sequence (DNA): TGTGGTTGGGGGCGAAACTACAATGAGCAGTTCTTC. The V gene is TRBV7-8, the J gene TRBJ2-1; weak D call: TRBD1 (6 bases). The CDR3 has 12 residues. CDR1 SGHVS and CDR2 FQNEAQ come from the germline V gene.

Here the CDR3 reads CASSQSSQVSYEQYF. In DNA form, the CDR3 reads TGCGCCAGCAGTCAATCGAGCCAGGTCTCCTACGAGCAGTACTTC. This chain uses TRBV23-1 with TRBJ2-7; D is unclear. TRBV23-1 is an ORF for which the function is uncertain. The CDR3 contains 15 residues. Trimming shortened V by 0 bases and J by 0 bases, and 9 bases separated the two germline ends.

V and J are TRBV4-1 and TRBJ1-5; D possibly corresponds to TRBD1 (6 bases). CDR1 is MGHRA, CDR2 YSYEKL, per germline. V was trimmed by 2 bases and J by 0 bases, leaving 8 bases between them. The CDR3 has 15 residues. The CDR3 bases are TGCGCCAGCAGCCAACAGGGGAATAGCAATCAGCCCCAGCATTTT. Residues: CASSQQGNSNQPQHF.

The chain joins TRBV30 to TRBJ1-2; possible D gene TRBD1, 5 bases. This CDR3 contains 14 residues. Per the germline V gene, CDR1 is GTSNPN and CDR2 is SVGIG (reference sequence). The germline V and J ends were trimmed by 5 bases and 8 bases, with 21 bases remaining between them. CDR3 amino acids: CAWLPGAWGKGYTF. The DNA for the CDR3 is TGTGCCTGGTTACCCGGGGCTTGGGGGAAAGGCTACACCTTC.

This clone showed up just once. The rearrangement links TRBV7-9 to TRBJ2-5; the D call may be TRBD1 or TRBD2 (5 bases each). Trimming took 7 bases from V and 1 from J, leaving 16 bases between them. CDR3 size: 15 residues. Germline CDR1 and CDR2: SEHNR and FQNEAQ (reference sequence). The CDR3 spells CASTPTGLPQETQYF. The DNA of the CDR3 is TGTGCCAGCACCCCGACGGGGCTGCCCCAAGAGACCCAGTACTTC.

The chain has TRBV9 and TRBJ2-7; TRBD1 or TRBD2 may be the D gene (5 bases each). The CDR3 is made up of 14 amino acids. The germline V gene has CDR1 SGDLS and CDR2 YYNGEE. V lost 5 bases to trimming and J lost 2 bases, with 14 bases between them. CDR3 in amino acids: CASSFRDRTYEQYF. Written as DNA, the CDR3 is TGTGCCAGCAGTTTCCGGGACCGCACCTACGAGCAGTACTTC.

This chain joins TRBV12-5 and TRBJ2-3; weak D call: TRBD1 (5 bases). Per the germline V gene, CDR1 is LGHNT and CDR2 is FRNRAP. The CDR3 spans 15 residues. Trimming pared 1 base from V and 5 bases from J, leaving 13 bases between. CDR3 amino acids: CASGLEAGLGDTQYF. The CDR3 region has the DNA TGTGCTAGTGGTTTGGAGGCAGGGTTGGGAGATACGCAGTATTTT.

This clone was detected only a few times. The chain uses TRBV5-6 and TRBJ1-1; D remains ambiguous. CDR1 is SGHDT and CDR2 is YYEEEE in the germline V gene. This CDR3 has 12 amino acids. Trimming removed 0 bases from V and 7 bases from J, with 7 bases in between. CDR3 amino acids: CASSLVEGEAFF. As DNA, the CDR3 is TGTGCCAGCAGCTTGGTGGAGGGTGAAGCTTTCTTT.

Of note for this clone: Other DNA sequences within the sample encode an identical CDR3. The chain joins TRBV19 to TRBJ1-4; 9 nucleotides agree with TRBD1. The CDR3 covers 14 residues. The V and J ends lost 5 bases and 8 bases, in that order; junction bases with no gene match: 6. Germline values: CDR1 LNHDA, CDR2 SQIVND (reference sequence). The CDR3 coding sequence is TGTGCCAGTAGTCCCGGGACAGGGAGAGAAAAACTGTTTTTT. Amino acids: CASSPGTGREKLFF.

Remarks on this clone: Other DNA sequences in the same sample also yield this CDR3. The genes are TRBV15 and TRBJ2-7; D is possibly TRBD2 (6 bases). V lost 1 base and J 0 bases, leaving 7 bases between the germline ends. The CDR3 has 14 residues. Germline V gene lookup returns CDR1 LNHNV and CDR2 YYDKDF (reference sequence). The CDR3 protein is CATSRVTSSYEQYF. For the CDR3, the DNA is TGTGCCACCAGCAGAGTGACTAGCTCCTACGAGCAGTACTTC.

The rearrangement uses TRBV2 and TRBJ1-1, with TRBD1 matching over 7 bases. J lost 0 bases, V lost 6 bases, and 7 bases had no gene match. The CDR3 is 15 residues long. CDR1 is SNHLY and CDR2 is FYNNEI in the germline V gene. CDR3 amino acids: CASRFYRGLNTEAFF. As DNA, the CDR3 is TGTGCCAGCAGGTTTTACAGGGGCTTGAACACTGAAGCTTTCTTT.

The chain is built from TRBV10-2 and TRBJ2-2; 11 bases align to TRBD2. Germline-derived CDR1 and CDR2 are WSHSY and SAAADI. This CDR3 has 17 residues. V shed 8 bases and J 5 bases; nucleotides not matched to a gene: 13. The CDR3 region has the DNA TGCGCCAGCGGTAAAGCTAGCGGGAGGCCGGGTACCGGGGAGCTGTTTTTT. Translation: CASGKASGRPGTGELFF.

CDR3 coding DNA: TGTGCCAGCAGCCGCCCAGTGGGTAACACCGGGGAGCTGTTTTTT. Protein product: CASSRPVGNTGELFF. The V call is TRBV9, the J call TRBJ2-2; D is ambiguous. V dropped 4 bases and J dropped 2 bases, with 12 bases sitting between them. The CDR3 contains 15 residues. The germline V gene has CDR1 SGDLS and CDR2 YYNGEE.

This clone was seen a few times. The chain couples TRBV5-1 to TRBJ2-5, with D perhaps assigned TRBD1 or TRBD2 (5 bases each). Germline V gene lookup returns CDR1 SGHRS and CDR2 YFSETQ. The V gene lost 2 bases and the J gene lost 1 base, with 9 bases spanning the gap. CDR3 length equals 14 residues. CDR3 bases: TGCGCCAGCAGCTTCTCCGGGACCCAAGAGACCCAGTACTTC. It is translated as CASSFSGTQETQYF.

This clone is a singleton in its sample. This chain links TRBV7-7 with TRBJ2-2; 9 nucleotides agree with TRBD1. V was clipped by 5 bases and J by 1 base; unmatched bases: 8. Germline CDR1 and CDR2: SSHAT and FNYEAQ (reference sequence). This CDR3 is built from 17 residues. The CDR3 here is CASSRKGTGLNTGELFF. The CDR3 region has the DNA TGTGCCAGCAGCCGAAAAGGGACAGGGCTGAACACCGGGGAGCTGTTTTTT.

V is TRBV10-3 and J is TRBJ2-7, with 9 bases lining up with TRBD1. J gave up 7 bases and V 6 bases, and 7 bases lay outside the gene matches. CDR1 is ENHRY, CDR2 SYGVKD, per germline. This CDR3 comprises 13 residues. CDR3 loop: CAIRTGGSGEQYF. DNA for the CDR3: TGTGCCATCAGGACAGGGGGATCGGGGGAGCAGTACTTC.

This clone has a single count. This chain connects TRBV9 to TRBJ2-3; TRBD2 matches 10 bases. With 4 bases clipped from V and 2 bases from J, the junction kept 10 bases outside the gene matches. This CDR3 comprises 17 residues. CDR1 SGDLS and CDR2 YYNGEE come from the germline V gene. CDR3 DNA sequence: TGTGCCAGCAGCAGAAGTAGCGGGAGGACTTACACAGATACGCAGTATTTT. Translating gives CASSRSSGRTYTDTQYF.

As DNA, the CDR3 is TGTGCCAGCAGCCCCGCGTCGGGCATCTCCTACAATGAGCAGTTCTTC. This encodes CASSPASGISYNEQFF. The rearrangement links TRBV7-6 to TRBJ2-1, with no clear D. CDR3 size: 16 residues. V lost 5 bases and J 0 bases, leaving 14 bases between the germline ends. Germline V CDR1 and CDR2: SGHVS, FNYEAQ. The complete variable domain, with remaining parts taken from reference TRBV7-6 and TRBJ2-1, reads GAGVSQSPRYKVTKRGQDVALRCDPISGHVSLYWYRQALGQGPEFLTYFNYEAQQDKSGLPNDRFSAERPEGSISTLTIQRTEQRDSAMYRCASSPASGISYNEQFFGPGTRLTVL.

A note on this clone: Other DNA variants within this sample encode the same CDR3. V usage is TRBV5-4 and J usage is TRBJ2-7; no clear D. Germline V CDR1 and CDR2: SGHNT, YYREEE (reference sequence). This CDR3 has 12 amino acids. V dropped 0 bases and J dropped 5 bases, with 6 bases sitting between them. The CDR3 sequence is CASSLERNEQYF. CDR3 nucleotides: TGTGCCAGCAGCTTGGAAAGAAACGAGCAGTACTTC.

V and J are TRBV6-6 and TRBJ1-1; 8 nucleotides match TRBD1. CDR1 is MNHNY and CDR2 is SVGAGI in the germline V gene (reference sequence). Trimming cost V 0 bases and J 5 bases; bases outside gene matches: 2. This CDR3 has 14 residues. The CDR3 DNA reads TGTGCCAGCAGTTACTCCAGGGGGCAGACTGAAGCTTTCTTT. This encodes CASSYSRGQTEAFF.

The chain couples TRBV6-5 to TRBJ1-1; perhaps TRBD1 as D (6 bases). CDR3 size: 15 residues. CDR1 is MNHEY, CDR2 SVGAGI, per germline. V lost 6 bases and J lost 6, with 20 bases in between. The DNA for the CDR3 is TGTGCCAGCAGGCGACAGGATAAATATCGTTCTGAAGCTTTCTTT. It yields the protein CASRRQDKYRSEAFF.